Listed here is a single TCR beta chain. The antigen is undetermined. The sequenced template was cDNA made from the entire isolated RNA. Generated by immunoSEQ multiplex PCR, the TCRdb table keeps only in-frame clones and is missing some. The sample lists around 500,000 clones; approximately 30% were seen once. The sample belongs to a study of beta chain features in type 1 diabetes. Findings of the study overall: Type 1 diabetes patients had VDJ junctions that carried fewer insertions and more deletions.

Averaging roughly 110 mL, one heparinised blood draw was given by each donor. CD4+ cells of the naive, central memory, regulatory and stem cell-like memory types were sorted via CD45RO/CCR7/CD25/CD127/CD95/CD27. Sequenced sample: naive CD4+ T cells from blood. The receptor was derived from a man between 18 and 29 years old in good health.

CDR3 in amino acids: CASSEAPLAWTQYF. CDR3 sequence (DNA): TGTGCCAGCAGTGAAGCGCCTCTAGCATGGACCCAGTACTTC. This chain joins TRBV2 and TRBJ2-5; a possible D gene is TRBD2 (5 bases). The CDR3 runs 14 residues. The germline V gene has CDR1 SNHLY and CDR2 FYNNEI. The V gene lost 0 bases and the J gene lost 7 bases, with 12 bases spanning the gap.